Each of the 29 T cell receptor beta chains below was sequenced from the same sample in a study of cytomegalovirus exposure and HLA in healthy donors. PCR primers comprised 60 Vbeta and 13 Jbeta primers. Using immunoSEQ multiplex PCR, the repertoire was profiled, and TCRdb retains in-frame clones only, with some absent. The sample has some 99,000 clones; roughly 70% are singletons. The sequenced sample was PBMCs. All receptors come from a man aged 35 to 55 in good health and CMV-seronegative.

The rearrangement joins TRBV5-1 to TRBJ2-7; the D gene is possibly TRBD1 (6 bases). The CDR3 runs 14 residues. CDR1 and CDR2 from the germline V gene are SGHRS and YFSETQ. Trimming took off 2 bases at V and 3 bases at J, with 12 bases between the two ends. The CDR3 here is CASSLFPDSYEQYF. DNA of the CDR3: TGCGCCAGCAGCTTATTTCCGGACAGCTACGAGCAGTACTTC.

The V gene is TRBV30, the J gene TRBJ2-4, with unresolved D. V lost 0 bases to trimming and J lost 6 bases, with 6 bases between them. Germline lookup yields CDR1 GTSNPN and CDR2 SVGIG (reference sequence). CDR3 length equals 12 residues. CDR3 amino acids: CAWSVTRNIQYF. The CDR3 DNA is TGTGCCTGGAGTGTAACGAGAAACATTCAGTACTTC.

The V call is TRBV5-6, the J call TRBJ2-7; 7 nucleotides agree with TRBD1. V dropped 3 bases and J dropped 2; count of bases not matched to a gene: 8. CDR3 size: 15 residues. Germline V gene sequence: CDR1 SGHDT, CDR2 YYEEEE. The CDR3 is CASSSYRDSTYEQYF. CDR3 DNA: TGTGCCAGCAGCTCGTACCGGGACAGCACCTACGAGCAGTACTTC.

This sequence joins TRBV2 and TRBJ1-3; D is unresolved. V was cut by 2 bases and J by 4 bases, with 9 bases left in between. CDR3 length: 14 amino acids. Germline assignment: CDR1 SNHLY and CDR2 FYNNEI. The CDR3 bases are TGTGCCAGCAGTGAATTTCAGGCCGGAAACACCATATATTTT. As protein: CASSEFQAGNTIYF.

The chain employs TRBV7-2 and TRBJ2-2, with 10 bases fitting TRBD1. Germline trimming cut 2 bases from V and 6 bases from J; bases unmatched to any gene: 3. The V gene's germline CDR1 is SGHTA and CDR2 FQGNSA. The CDR3 totals 15 residues. CDR3 loop: CASSLRTGGAGELFF. The DNA for the CDR3 is TGTGCCAGCAGCTTACGGACAGGGGGAGCCGGGGAGCTGTTTTTT.

The CDR3 is CATSGDREETQYF. The DNA of the CDR3 is TGTGCCACCAGCGGGGACAGGGAGGAGACCCAGTACTTC. The chain employs TRBV15 and TRBJ2-5; 9 bases fit TRBD1. Germline CDR1 is LNHNV and CDR2 is YYDKDF (reference sequence). V was clipped by 5 bases and J by 5 bases; unmatched bases: 3. The CDR3 covers 13 residues.

The table lists this clone with a few counts. The rearrangement joins TRBV15 to TRBJ2-5; TRBD2 might be the D (6 bases). Germline V gives CDR1 LNHNV, CDR2 YYDKDF (reference sequence). V was pared by 1 base and J by 5 bases, with 11 bases between. The CDR3 covers 14 residues. The CDR3 bases are TGTGCCACCAGCAGAGCGGGGGAGGATGAGACCCAGTACTTC. Amino acids: CATSRAGEDETQYF.

This chain links TRBV7-2 with TRBJ1-2; 12 bases agree with TRBD1. Germline V CDR1 and CDR2: SGHTA, FQGNSA. J was trimmed by 8 bases and V by 5 bases; bases with no gene match: 12. CDR3 length: 16 amino acids. CDR3 sequence: CASSQSPGQGAKGYTF. The CDR3 nucleotides are TGTGCCAGCAGCCAGAGCCCGGGACAGGGGGCGAAGGGCTACACCTTC. The full variable domain, in which reference TRBV7-2 and TRBJ1-2 provide the parts outside the CDR3, is GAGVSQSPSNKVTEKGKDVELRCDPISGHTALYWYRQSLGQGLEFLIYFQGNSAPDKSGLPSDRFSAERTGGSVSTLTIQRTQQEDSAVYLCASSQSPGQGAKGYTFGSGTRLTVV.

The chain has TRBV9 and TRBJ2-5; 9 bases fit TRBD1. CDR1 is SGDLS and CDR2 is YYNGEE in the germline V gene. Trimming at V came to 4 bases and at J to 1 base, leaving 2 bases not matched to a gene. The CDR3 length is 14 residues. CDR3 amino acids: CASSRTGVQETQYF. The DNA of the CDR3 is TGTGCCAGCAGCCGGACAGGGGTCCAAGAGACCCAGTACTTC.

This clone came up a few times. The rearrangement joins TRBV19 to TRBJ1-5; D is uncertain. The length of the CDR3 is 13 residues. Germline lookup yields CDR1 LNHDA and CDR2 SQIVND (reference sequence). The V and J ends lost 5 bases and 0 bases respectively, with 5 bases between them. CDR3 bases: TGTGCCAGTAGTTTCGGTAGCAATCAGCCCCAGCATTTT. This sequence encodes CASSFGSNQPQHF.

This chain joins TRBV4-3 and TRBJ2-7, with D tentatively TRBD1 (5 bases). Germline loops: CDR1 LGHNA, CDR2 YSLEER. The V end was cut by 6 bases, the J end by 0 bases, with 9 bases between. This CDR3 comprises 13 residues. CDR3: CASSLDTSYEQYF. Here the CDR3 DNA reads TGCGCCAGCAGTCTGGACACCTCCTACGAGCAGTACTTC.

CDR3 loop: CASSFSGTVTYEQYF. The DNA of the CDR3 is TGCGCCAGCAGCTTTAGTGGGACAGTAACCTACGAGCAGTACTTC. This chain links TRBV5-1 with TRBJ2-7, with 7 positions matching TRBD1. V shed 2 bases and J 2 bases; nucleotides not matched to a gene: 7. The CDR3 length is 15 residues. Germline CDR1 and CDR2: SGHRS and YFSETQ.

This chain links TRBV5-1 with TRBJ2-5; D not resolved. The CDR3 covers 14 residues. Germline V gives CDR1 SGHRS, CDR2 YFSETQ. Trimming cost V 0 bases and J 2 bases, with 8 bases left between them. CDR3 sequence (DNA): TGCGCCAGCAGCTTGGCCCTCGGTCAAGAGACCCAGTACTTC. It is translated as CASSLALGQETQYF.

The rearrangement joins TRBV4-3 to TRBJ2-2, with 9 positions matching TRBD2. The J segment lost 2 bases and the V segment lost 0 bases, leaving 4 bases of the junction unmatched. The CDR3 is 17 amino acids. Germline-derived CDR1 and CDR2 are LGHNA and YSLEER. The CDR3 here is CASSQDLRGGNTGELFF. CDR3 sequence (DNA): TGCGCCAGCAGCCAAGATCTGCGGGGGGGAAACACCGGGGAGCTGTTTTTT.

This chain joins TRBV5-6 and TRBJ2-7; D may be TRBD1 (6 bases). This CDR3 has 14 residues. Germline V gene data show CDR1 as SGHDT and CDR2 as YYEEEE. Trimming took off 4 bases at V and 2 bases at J, with 13 bases between the two ends. CDR3 amino acids: CASSKDRSPYEQYF. The DNA of the CDR3 is TGTGCCAGCAGCAAAGACAGGTCCCCCTACGAGCAGTACTTC.

This clone has only a few counts. The chain employs TRBV25-1 and TRBJ2-7, with 9 bases fitting TRBD1. Germline assignment: CDR1 MGHDK and CDR2 SYGVNS. Unmatched junction bases numbered 7, after V lost 5 bases and J lost 2 bases. There are 15 residues in the CDR3. Written as DNA, the CDR3 is TGTGCCAGCAGTCAGGGACAGGGTCACCCCTACGAGCAGTACTTC. Protein sequence: CASSQGQGHPYEQYF.

The rearrangement uses TRBV4-2 and TRBJ1-6, with 8 bases that match TRBD1. CDR1 and CDR2 from the germline V gene are LGHNA and YNFKEQ. The CDR3 covers 15 residues. V gave up 1 base and J gave up 8 bases; unmatched junction bases: 4. The CDR3 loop is CASSQGDRGDSPLHF. The CDR3 DNA reads as TGTGCCAGCAGCCAAGGTGACAGGGGCGATTCACCCCTCCACTTT.

The chain is built from TRBV4-2 and TRBJ1-2; no clear D gene. Per germline, CDR1 LGHNA and CDR2 YNFKEQ. V was pared by 4 bases and J by 3 bases, with 12 bases between. The CDR3 consists of 14 residues. The CDR3 region has the DNA TGTGCCAGCAGCCTAAGTAATCAGGACTATGGCTACACCTTC. It translates to CASSLSNQDYGYTF.

The V gene is TRBV4-3, the J gene TRBJ2-5; unclear D gene. Trimming removed 1 base at V and 2 bases at J, with 8 bases between. Germline loops: CDR1 LGHNA, CDR2 YSLEER. The length of the CDR3 is 14 residues. The CDR3 loop reads CASSQVGSQETQYF. The DNA for the CDR3 is TGCGCCAGCAGCCAAGTTGGCAGTCAAGAGACCCAGTACTTC.

The chain employs TRBV7-8 and TRBJ1-5, with 11 bases matching TRBD1. The CDR3 loop spans 17 amino acids. V lost 5 bases to trimming and J lost 2 bases; unmatched junction nucleotides: 8. CDR1 is SGHVS and CDR2 is FQNEAQ in the germline V gene. The CDR3 DNA reads as TGTGCCAGCAGCCCCCGCGGACAGGGGGCAGGCAATCAGCCCCAGCATTTT. Its translation: CASSPRGQGAGNQPQHF.

The gene calls are TRBV28 and TRBJ2-7; TRBD1 is a possible D gene (7 bases). The germline V gene has CDR1 MDHEN and CDR2 SYDVKM. This CDR3 has 14 amino acids. V gave up 4 bases and J gave up 6 bases, with 16 bases separating them. Here the CDR3 reads CASSSGQAGGEQYF. In DNA, the CDR3 is TGTGCCAGCAGTTCCGGACAGGCCGGGGGCGAGCAGTACTTC.

In this sample, this clone turned up a few times. The gene calls are TRBV6-1 and TRBJ1-5; D not certain. This CDR3 spans 11 amino acids. The V and J ends lost 6 bases and 7 bases respectively, with 7 bases between them. Germline lookup yields CDR1 MNHNS and CDR2 SASEGT. The CDR3, as DNA: TGTGCCAGCAGCCGGGAGCAGCCCCAGCATTTT. It codes for CASSREQPQHF.

The chain has TRBV6-1 and TRBJ1-5, with D perhaps TRBD1 (5 bases). This CDR3 is 13 amino acids long. Germline V CDR1 and CDR2: MNHNS, SASEGT. Trimming shortened V by 3 bases and J by 6 bases, and 9 bases separated the two germline ends. This chain's CDR3 is CASSDQGGQPQHF. The CDR3 bases are TGTGCCAGCAGTGACCAGGGCGGTCAGCCCCAGCATTTT.

The genes are TRBV30 and TRBJ2-2; D is perhaps TRBD2 (6 bases). In germline, CDR1 is GTSNPN, CDR2 SVGIG (reference sequence). CDR3 length: 15 residues. Trimming pared 1 base from V and 3 bases from J, leaving 12 bases between. The CDR3 coding sequence is TGTGCCTGGAGTGGCGGGGTGTTAGACACCGGGGAGCTGTTTTTT. As protein: CAWSGGVLDTGELFF.

Here the CDR3 reads CASSEDRSYGYTF. Here the CDR3 DNA reads TGTGCCAGCAGCGAGGACAGGTCCTATGGCTACACCTTC. This rearrangement joins TRBV2 to TRBJ1-2; 7 bases are a match to TRBD1. This CDR3 region has 13 residues. The germline gives CDR1 SNHLY, CDR2 FYNNEI. J gave up 4 bases and V 6 bases, and 5 bases lay outside the gene matches.

The chain links TRBV4-2 to TRBJ1-6; 9 bases line up with TRBD1. The V gene end was trimmed by 4 bases and the J gene end by 8 bases; junction bases not matched to a gene: 6. Germline V lookup: CDR1 LGHNA, CDR2 YNFKEQ. The CDR3 runs to 15 residues. CDR3 residues: CASSPGTGKYSPLHF. CDR3 in DNA: TGTGCCAGCAGCCCGGGGACAGGGAAATATTCACCCCTCCACTTT.

This chain links TRBV19 with TRBJ2-3; 12 nucleotides align to TRBD1. J was trimmed by 1 base and V by 5 bases; bases with no gene match: 13. CDR3 length equals 19 residues. CDR1 and CDR2 from the germline V gene are LNHDA and SQIVND (reference sequence). The CDR3 protein is CASSPGTGGGRMGTDTQYF. The DNA of the CDR3 is TGTGCCAGTAGTCCGGGGACAGGGGGCGGGAGGATGGGCACAGATACGCAGTATTTT.

The CDR3 DNA reads TGTGCCAGCAGCACTAGGGACAGGGAACTTGAAAAACTGTTTTTT. Protein: CASSTRDRELEKLFF. The chain recombines TRBV9 with TRBJ1-4; TRBD1 matches 9 bases. CDR3 length equals 15 residues. The germline V gene has CDR1 SGDLS and CDR2 YYNGEE. V trimming: 4 bases; J trimming: 7 bases; junction bases outside the gene matches: 8.

This chain uses TRBV7-2 with TRBJ1-1; 7 positions agree with TRBD1. V trimming: 5 bases; J trimming: 5 bases; junction bases outside the gene matches: 5. CDR1 and CDR2 from the germline V gene are SGHTA and FQGNSA. The CDR3 length is 13 residues. The DNA of the CDR3 is TGTGCCAGCAGCCAGGACAGGACGACTGAAGCTTTCTTT. It is translated as CASSQDRTTEAFF.